This T cell receptor (beta chain) was observed in a study of CXCR3-negative and CXCR3-positive naive CD8 T cells. Per germline, CDR1 SQVTM and CDR2 ANQGSEA. The CDR3 totals 14 residues. UMI-tagged TRB cDNA libraries were built via 5' RACE. TCRdb reanalyzed the 5' RACE reads and collapses them to one entry per CDR3 protein, without DNA. The sample table sets out roughly 48,000 distinct CDR3 sequences. Sequencing was performed on memory CD8+ T cells from blood. V usage is TRBV29-1 and J usage is TRBJ1-6. The clonotype originates from a human donor in good health. Some clones in this sample may be carry-over from other donors' samples. CDR3 region: CGAVAATYNSPLHF.